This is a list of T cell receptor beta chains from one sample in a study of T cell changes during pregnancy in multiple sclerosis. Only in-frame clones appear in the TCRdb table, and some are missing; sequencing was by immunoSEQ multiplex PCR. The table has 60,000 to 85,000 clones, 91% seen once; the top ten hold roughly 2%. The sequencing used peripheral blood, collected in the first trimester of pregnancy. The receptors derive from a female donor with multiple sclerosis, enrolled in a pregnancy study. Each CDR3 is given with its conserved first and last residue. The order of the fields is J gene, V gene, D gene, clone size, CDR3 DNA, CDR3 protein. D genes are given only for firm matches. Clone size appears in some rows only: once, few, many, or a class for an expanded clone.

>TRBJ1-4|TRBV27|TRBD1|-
TGTGCCAGCAGTCCAAAAAGGCCGGGACAGAGTAATGAAAAACTGTTTTTT
CASSPKRPGQSNEKLFF
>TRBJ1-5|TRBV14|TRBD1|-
TGTGCCAGCAGCCGGACAGGGCTTAATCAGCCCCAGCATTTT
CASSRTGLNQPQHF
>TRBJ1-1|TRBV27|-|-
TGTGCCAGCAGTAAAATGGCAGGGGATGGAGCTTTCTTT
CASSKMAGDGAFF
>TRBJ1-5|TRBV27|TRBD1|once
TGTGCCAGCAGCCTCGGGACAGGGTTGGGTCAGCCCCAGCATTTT
CASSLGTGLGQPQHF
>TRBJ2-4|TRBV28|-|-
TGTGCCAGCAGTCTTCCTGAAGCCCCCAAAAACATTCAGTACTTC
CASSLPEAPKNIQYF
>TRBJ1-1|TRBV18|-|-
TGTGCCAGCTCACCACAGAACCCAAGGGGGAACACTGAAGCTTTCTTT
CASSPQNPRGNTEAFF
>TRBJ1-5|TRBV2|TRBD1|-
TGTGCCAGCAGGGCAGACAGGGGGCTGCGTCAGCCCCAGCATTTT
CASRADRGLRQPQHF
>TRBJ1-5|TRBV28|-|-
TGTGCCAGCAGTGGTGGGACATCAAATCAGCCCCAGCATTTT
CASSGGTSNQPQHF
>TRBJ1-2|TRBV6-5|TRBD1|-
TGTGCCAGCAGTTACTCGACAGGGGATGGCTACACCTTC
CASSYSTGDGYTF
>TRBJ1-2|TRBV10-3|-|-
TGTGCCATCAGTGAGTCCGGGGTAGCTAACTATGGCTACACCTTC
CAISESGVANYGYTF
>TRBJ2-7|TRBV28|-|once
TGTGCCAGCAGTCCCGGGAGTGGGGTAGGGCAGTACTTC
CASSPGSGVGQYF
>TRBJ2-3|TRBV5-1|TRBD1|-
TGCGCCAGCAGCCCCGGACAGGGGAGCACAGATACGCAGTATTTT
CASSPGQGSTDTQYF
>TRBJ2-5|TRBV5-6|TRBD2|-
TGTGCCAGCAGCTTGTTGTCCCGGGGGGGAGAGACCCAGTACTTC
CASSLLSRGGETQYF
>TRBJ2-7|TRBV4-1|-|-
TGCGCCAGCAGCCTCGGTGCCCGGACCGACTACGACTACGAGCAGTACTTC
CASSLGARTDYDYEQYF
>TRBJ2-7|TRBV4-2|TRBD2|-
TGTGCCAGCAGCCAAGAGGGGGGTAGCGGGAGGGCCGAGGCCTACGAGCAGTACTTC
CASSQEGGSGRAEAYEQYF
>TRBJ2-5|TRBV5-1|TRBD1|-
TGCGCCAGCAGCTCGGGACAGGGGGGACGGGAGCAGTACTTC
CASSSGQGGREQYF
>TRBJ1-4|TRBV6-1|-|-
TGTGCCAGCAGTGATGGCGCACGCGGACATGGAAAGCTGTTTTTT
CASSDGARGHGKLFF
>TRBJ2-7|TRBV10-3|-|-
TGTGCCATCAGTGGGCGGGACCTCCCGTACGAGCAGTACTTC
CAISGRDLPYEQYF
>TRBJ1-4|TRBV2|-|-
TGTGCCAGTCGACAGTCAACTAATGAAAAACTGTTTTTT
CASRQSTNEKLFF
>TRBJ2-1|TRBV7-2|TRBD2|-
TGTGCCAGCAACCCTTCTAGCGGGGGGAGCAATGAGCAGTTCTTC
CASNPSSGGSNEQFF
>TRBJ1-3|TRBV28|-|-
TGTGCCAGCAGGTCGCCCGGAGAAAGGAGCTCTGGAAACACCATATATTTT
CASRSPGERSSGNTIYF
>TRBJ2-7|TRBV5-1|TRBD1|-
TGCGCCAGCAGCTTGGGGACAGGGTTTGGTTCCTACGAGCAGTACTTC
CASSLGTGFGSYEQYF
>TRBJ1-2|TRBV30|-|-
TGTGCCTGGAGTCTGCAGGGCTATGGCTACACCTTC
CAWSLQGYGYTF
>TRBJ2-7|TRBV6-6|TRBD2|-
TGTGCCAGCAGCCACCGGGGAGCGGGGGGCTCCTACGAGCAGTACTTC
CASSHRGAGGSYEQYF
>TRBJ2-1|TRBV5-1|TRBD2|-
TGCGCCAGCAGCTTGGCTAGCGGACTGAACAATGAGCAGTTCTTC
CASSLASGLNNEQFF
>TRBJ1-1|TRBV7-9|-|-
TGTGCCAGCAGCTTAAGGGAGGTGGACACTGAAGCTTTCTTT
CASSLREVDTEAFF
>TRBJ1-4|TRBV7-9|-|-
TGTGCCAGCAGCTCAGGGGAAGGGGATGAAAAACTGTTTTTT
CASSSGEGDEKLFF
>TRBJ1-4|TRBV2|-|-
TGTGCCAGCAGTGAAATTGGCAAACTGTTTTTT
CASSEIGKLFF
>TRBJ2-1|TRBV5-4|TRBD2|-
TGTGCCAGCAGCTTGGTTGGGTCCGGACTAGCGTACAATGAGCAGTTCTTC
CASSLVGSGLAYNEQFF
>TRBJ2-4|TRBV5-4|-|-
TGTGCCAGCAGTTGGGGGTCAGGGGCCCACGGAAACATTCAGTACTTC
CASSWGSGAHGNIQYF
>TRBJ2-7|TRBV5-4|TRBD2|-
TGTGCCAGCAGCTCGGGACTAGCGGGATCCTACGAGCAGTACTTC
CASSSGLAGSYEQYF
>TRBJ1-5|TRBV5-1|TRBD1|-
TGCGCCAGCAGCCCTCAGGGGGCGGGCAATCAGCCCCAGCATTTT
CASSPQGAGNQPQHF
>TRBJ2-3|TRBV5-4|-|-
TGTGCCAGCAGCCGCGCAGATACGCAGTATTTT
CASSRADTQYF
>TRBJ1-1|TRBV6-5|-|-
TGTGCCAGCAGTTACTCGGGAGCCATGAACACTGAAGCTTTCTTT
CASSYSGAMNTEAFF
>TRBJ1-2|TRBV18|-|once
TGTGCCAGCTCACCGGCCCCAGGGAAGGGCTACACCTTC
CASSPAPGKGYTF
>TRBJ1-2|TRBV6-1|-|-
TGTGCCAGCAGTGAAGTTGGCGGGGGAGATGGCTACACCTTC
CASSEVGGGDGYTF
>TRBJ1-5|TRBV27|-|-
TGTGCCAGCAGTTTTAGGGGGTCCGATCAGCCCCAGCATTTT
CASSFRGSDQPQHF
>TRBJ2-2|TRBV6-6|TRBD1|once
TGTGCCAGCAGTTACGGGACAGAGAACACCGGGGAGCTGTTTTTT
CASSYGTENTGELFF
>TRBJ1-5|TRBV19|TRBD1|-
TGTGCCAGTAGTGCCCAAGGGACAGGGAGCAATCAGCCCCAGCATTTT
CASSAQGTGSNQPQHF
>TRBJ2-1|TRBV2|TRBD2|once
TGTGCCAGCAGGCCGACTAGCGGGAGGTCCTACAATGAGCAGTTCTTC
CASRPTSGRSYNEQFF
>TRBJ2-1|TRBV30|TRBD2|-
TGTGCCTGTCAACTAGCGGGACCCTACAATGAGCAGTTCTTC
CACQLAGPYNEQFF
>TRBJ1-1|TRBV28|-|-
TGTGCCAGCAGAGGGGGGGGCCCTGAAGCTTTCTTT
CASRGGGPEAFF
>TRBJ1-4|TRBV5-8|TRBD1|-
TGTGCCAGCAGCTCGGGACAGCTAAATGAAAAACTGTTTTTT
CASSSGQLNEKLFF
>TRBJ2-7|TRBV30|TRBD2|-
TGTGCCTGGAGTGTGGGAGGGACTAGCGGCGAGCAGTACTTC
CAWSVGGTSGEQYF
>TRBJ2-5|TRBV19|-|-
TGTGCCAGTAGAGTCCGGGGTCGGGAGACCCAGTACTTC
CASRVRGRETQYF
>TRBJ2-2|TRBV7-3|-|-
TGTGCCAGCAGCTCCCAGGGGGGCGCGGGCGGGGAGCTGTTTTTT
CASSSQGGAGGELFF
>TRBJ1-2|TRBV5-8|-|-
TGTGCCAGCAGCCTCCGGTTGCGGGGTGCCTATGGCTACACCTTC
CASSLRLRGAYGYTF
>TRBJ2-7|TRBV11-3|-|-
TGTGCCAGCAGCTTAGGCGGTGGGTACGAGCAGTACTTC
CASSLGGGYEQYF
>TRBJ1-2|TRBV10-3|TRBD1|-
TGTGCCAATATGGACCAGGGGGGCTATGGCTACACCTTC
CANMDQGGYGYTF
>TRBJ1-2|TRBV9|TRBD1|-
TGTGCCAGCAGCACACCCCGACAGGGCGCAGGTCGGGGCTACACCTTC
CASSTPRQGAGRGYTF
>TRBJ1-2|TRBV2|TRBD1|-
TGTGCCAGCAGATACTACAGGGGTGGCTATGGCTACACCTTC
CASRYYRGGYGYTF
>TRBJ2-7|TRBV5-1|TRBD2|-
TGCGCCAGCAGCTTGGGGAGCGGGATCTCCTACGAGCAGTACTTC
CASSLGSGISYEQYF
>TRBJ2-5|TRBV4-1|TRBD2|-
TGCGCCAGCAGCCCGAGGACTAGCGGGACGTTCGAAGAGACCCAGTACTTC
CASSPRTSGTFEETQYF
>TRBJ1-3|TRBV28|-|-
TGTGCCAGCAGTCCTCCAGGGGCTGGAAACACCATATATTTT
CASSPPGAGNTIYF
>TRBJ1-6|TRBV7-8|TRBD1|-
TGTGCCAGCAGCTTAGCGGGACAGGCAAATTCACCCCTCCACTTT
CASSLAGQANSPLHF
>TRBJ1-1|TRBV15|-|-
TGTGCCACCAAACAGGGCGCGGGGGCGGAAGCTTTCTTT
CATKQGAGAEAFF